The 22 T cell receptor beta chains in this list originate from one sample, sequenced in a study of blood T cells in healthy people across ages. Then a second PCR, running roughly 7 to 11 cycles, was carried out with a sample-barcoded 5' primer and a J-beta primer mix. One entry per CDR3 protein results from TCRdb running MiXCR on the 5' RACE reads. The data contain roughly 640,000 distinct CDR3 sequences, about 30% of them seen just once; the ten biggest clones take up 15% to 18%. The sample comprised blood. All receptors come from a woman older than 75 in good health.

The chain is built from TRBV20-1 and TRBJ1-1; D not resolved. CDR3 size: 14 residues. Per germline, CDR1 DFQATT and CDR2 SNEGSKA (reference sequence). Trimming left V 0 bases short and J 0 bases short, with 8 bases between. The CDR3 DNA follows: TGCAGTGCTAGAGATTGGGGTTTGAACACTGAAGCTTTCTTT. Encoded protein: CSARDWGLNTEAFF.

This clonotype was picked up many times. CDR3 in DNA: TGTGCCAGCAGGACTAGCGGGGGGGCGGTTCCCAATGAGCAGTTCTTC. Translated, it gives CASRTSGGAVPNEQFF. The V call is TRBV11-2, the J call TRBJ2-1; 14 bases align to TRBD2. Germline V lookup: CDR1 SGHAT, CDR2 FQNNGV. This CDR3 has 16 residues. V shed 6 bases and J 6 bases; nucleotides not matched to a gene: 7.

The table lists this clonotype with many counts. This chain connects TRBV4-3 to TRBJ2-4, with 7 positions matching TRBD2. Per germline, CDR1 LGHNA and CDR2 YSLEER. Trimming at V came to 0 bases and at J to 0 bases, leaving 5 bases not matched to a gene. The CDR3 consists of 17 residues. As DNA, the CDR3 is TGCGCCAGCAGCCAAGAAATAGCGGGTCTAGCCAAAAACATTCAGTACTTC. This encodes CASSQEIAGLAKNIQYF.

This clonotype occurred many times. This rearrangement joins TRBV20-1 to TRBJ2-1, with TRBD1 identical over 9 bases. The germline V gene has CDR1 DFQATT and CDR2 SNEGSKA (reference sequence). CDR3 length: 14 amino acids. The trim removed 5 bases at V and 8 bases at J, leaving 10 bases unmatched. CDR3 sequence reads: CSAEPGTGIDEQFF. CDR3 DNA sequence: TGCAGTGCTGAACCCGGGACAGGGATCGATGAGCAGTTCTTC.

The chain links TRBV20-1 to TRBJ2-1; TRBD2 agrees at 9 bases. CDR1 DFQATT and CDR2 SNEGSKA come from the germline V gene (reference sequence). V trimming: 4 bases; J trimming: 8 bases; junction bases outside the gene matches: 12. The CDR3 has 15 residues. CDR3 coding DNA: TGCAGTGCTAAAACAGGAGCGGGAGGTATAGATGAGCAGTTCTTC. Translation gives CSAKTGAGGIDEQFF.

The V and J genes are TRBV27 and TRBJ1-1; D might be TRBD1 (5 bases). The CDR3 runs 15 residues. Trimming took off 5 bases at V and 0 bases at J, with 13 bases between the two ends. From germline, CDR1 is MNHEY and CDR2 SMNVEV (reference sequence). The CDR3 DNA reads TGTGCCAGCAGTCGCCTCAGGGAAGTGAACACTGAAGCTTTCTTT. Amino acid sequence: CASSRLREVNTEAFF.

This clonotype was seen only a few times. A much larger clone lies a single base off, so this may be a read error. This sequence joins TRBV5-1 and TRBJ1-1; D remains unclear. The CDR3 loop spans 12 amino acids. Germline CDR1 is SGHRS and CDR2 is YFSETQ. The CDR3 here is CAGSNMNTEAFF. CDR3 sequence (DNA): TGCGCCGGCAGTAACATGAACACTGAAGCTTTCTTT.

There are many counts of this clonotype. For the CDR3, the DNA is TGTGCCAGCCGAGTTGGGGCGGGCAGATCCTACGAGCAGTACTTC. Translating it yields CASRVGAGRSYEQYF. The J gene is TRBJ2-7, the V gene TRBV12-3 or TRBV12-4; D tentatively fits TRBD1 or TRBD2 (5 bases each). This CDR3 contains 15 residues. The germline V and J ends were trimmed by 8 bases and 1 base, with 18 bases remaining between them.

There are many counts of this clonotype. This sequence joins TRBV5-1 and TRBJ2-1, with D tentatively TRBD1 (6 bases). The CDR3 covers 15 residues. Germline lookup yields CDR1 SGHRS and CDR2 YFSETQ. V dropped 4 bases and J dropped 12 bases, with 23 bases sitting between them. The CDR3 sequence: CASSVDAGQWIRQFF. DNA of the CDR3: TGCGCCAGCAGCGTGGACGCCGGACAGTGGATAAGGCAGTTCTTC.

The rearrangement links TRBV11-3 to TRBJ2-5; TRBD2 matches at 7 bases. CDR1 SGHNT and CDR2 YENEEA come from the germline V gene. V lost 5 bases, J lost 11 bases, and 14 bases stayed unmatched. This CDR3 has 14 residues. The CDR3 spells CASSLKAGVYEQYF. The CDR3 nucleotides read TGTGCCAGCAGCCTTAAGGCGGGGGTGTATGAGCAGTACTTC. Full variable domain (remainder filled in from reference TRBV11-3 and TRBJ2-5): EAGVVQSPRYKIIEKKQPVAFWCNPISGHNTLYWYLQNLGQGPELLIRYENEEAVDDSQLPKDRFSAERLKGVDSTLKIQPAELGDSAVYLCASSLKAGVYEQYFGPGTRLLVL.

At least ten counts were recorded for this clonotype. CDR3 sequence: CASSDRQGIAKNIQYF. The CDR3 nucleotides read TGTGCCAGCAGCGATAGACAGGGAATTGCCAAAAACATTCAGTACTTC. The chain couples TRBV6-2 or TRBV6-3 to TRBJ2-4, with TRBD1 identical over 7 bases. This CDR3 contains 16 residues. The V gene's germline CDR1 is MNHEY and CDR2 SVGEGT. V lost 6 bases to trimming and J lost 1 base; unmatched junction nucleotides: 9.

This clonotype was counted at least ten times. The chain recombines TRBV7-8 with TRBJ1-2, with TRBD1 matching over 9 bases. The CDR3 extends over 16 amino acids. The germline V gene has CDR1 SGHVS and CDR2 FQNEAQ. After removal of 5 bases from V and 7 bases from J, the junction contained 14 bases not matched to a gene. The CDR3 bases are TGTGCCAGCAGCGACAGGGGGTCAGCAGAGTATGGTGGCTACACCTTC. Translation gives CASSDRGSAEYGGYTF.

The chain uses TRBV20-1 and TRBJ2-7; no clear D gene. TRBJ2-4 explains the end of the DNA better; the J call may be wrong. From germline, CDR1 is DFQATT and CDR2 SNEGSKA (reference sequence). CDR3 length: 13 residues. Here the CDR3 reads CSAQVLGKNIQYF. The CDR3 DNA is TGCAGTGCTCAGGTTCTAGGCAAAAACATTCAGTACTTC.

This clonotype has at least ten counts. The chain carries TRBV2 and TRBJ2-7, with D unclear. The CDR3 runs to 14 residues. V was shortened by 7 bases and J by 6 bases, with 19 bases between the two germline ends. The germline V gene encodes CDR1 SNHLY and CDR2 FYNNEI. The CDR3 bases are TGTGCCAGCACCGAACGGCAGTCCAGGACCGAGCAGTACTTC. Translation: CASTERQSRTEQYF.

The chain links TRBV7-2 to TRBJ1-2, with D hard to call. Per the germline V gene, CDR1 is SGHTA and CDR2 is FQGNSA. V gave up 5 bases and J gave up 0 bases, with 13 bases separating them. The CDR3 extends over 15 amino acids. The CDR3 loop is CASSLGNRANYGYTF. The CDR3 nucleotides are TGTGCCAGCAGCCTGGGGAATCGAGCTAACTATGGCTACACCTTC.

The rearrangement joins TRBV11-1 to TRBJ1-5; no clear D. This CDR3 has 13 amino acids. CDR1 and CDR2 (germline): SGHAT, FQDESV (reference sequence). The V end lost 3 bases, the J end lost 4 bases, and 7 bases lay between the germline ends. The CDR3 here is CASSLKENQPQHF. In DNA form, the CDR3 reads TGTGCCAGCAGCTTGAAAGAAAATCAGCCCCAGCATTTT.

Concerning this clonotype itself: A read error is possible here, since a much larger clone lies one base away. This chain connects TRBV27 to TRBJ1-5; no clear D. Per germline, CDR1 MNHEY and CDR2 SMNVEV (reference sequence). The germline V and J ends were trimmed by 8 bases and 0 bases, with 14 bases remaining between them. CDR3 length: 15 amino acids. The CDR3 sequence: CASGLRTYSNQPQHF. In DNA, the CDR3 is TGTGCCAGCGGTCTCCGCACTTATAGCAATCAGCCCCAGCATTTT.

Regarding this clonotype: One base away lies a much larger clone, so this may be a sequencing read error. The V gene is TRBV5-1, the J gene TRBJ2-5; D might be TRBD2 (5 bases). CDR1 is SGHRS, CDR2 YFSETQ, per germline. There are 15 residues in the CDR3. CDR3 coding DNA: TGCGCCAGCAGCTACACCACTAGACCGGAGGAGACCCGGTACTTC. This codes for CASSYTTRPEETRYF.

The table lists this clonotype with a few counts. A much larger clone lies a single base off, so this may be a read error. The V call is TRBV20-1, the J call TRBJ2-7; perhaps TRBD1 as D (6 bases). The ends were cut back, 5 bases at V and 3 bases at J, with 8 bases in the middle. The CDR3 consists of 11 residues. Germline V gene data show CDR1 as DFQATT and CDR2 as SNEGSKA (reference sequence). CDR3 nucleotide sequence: TGCAGTGCTGGGACATGCTACGAGCAGTACTTC. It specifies CSAGTCYEQYF.

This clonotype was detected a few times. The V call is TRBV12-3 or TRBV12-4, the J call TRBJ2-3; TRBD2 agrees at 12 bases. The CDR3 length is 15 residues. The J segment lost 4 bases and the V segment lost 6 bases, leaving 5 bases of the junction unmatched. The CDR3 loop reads CASRLTSGGADTQYF. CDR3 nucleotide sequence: TGTGCCAGCAGATTGACTAGCGGGGGTGCAGATACGCAGTATTTT.

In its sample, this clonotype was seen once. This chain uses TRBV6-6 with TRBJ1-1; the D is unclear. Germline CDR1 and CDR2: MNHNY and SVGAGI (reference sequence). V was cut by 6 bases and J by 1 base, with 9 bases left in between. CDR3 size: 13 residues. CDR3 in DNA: TGTGCCAGCAGAGACGACACGAACACTGAAGCTTTCTTT. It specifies CASRDDTNTEAFF.

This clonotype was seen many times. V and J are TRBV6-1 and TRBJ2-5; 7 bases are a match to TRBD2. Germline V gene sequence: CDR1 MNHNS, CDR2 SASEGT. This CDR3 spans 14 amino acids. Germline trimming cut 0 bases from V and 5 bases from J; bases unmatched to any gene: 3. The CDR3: CASSEAGTMETQYF. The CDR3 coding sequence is TGTGCCAGCAGTGAAGCGGGGACTATGGAGACCCAGTACTTC.